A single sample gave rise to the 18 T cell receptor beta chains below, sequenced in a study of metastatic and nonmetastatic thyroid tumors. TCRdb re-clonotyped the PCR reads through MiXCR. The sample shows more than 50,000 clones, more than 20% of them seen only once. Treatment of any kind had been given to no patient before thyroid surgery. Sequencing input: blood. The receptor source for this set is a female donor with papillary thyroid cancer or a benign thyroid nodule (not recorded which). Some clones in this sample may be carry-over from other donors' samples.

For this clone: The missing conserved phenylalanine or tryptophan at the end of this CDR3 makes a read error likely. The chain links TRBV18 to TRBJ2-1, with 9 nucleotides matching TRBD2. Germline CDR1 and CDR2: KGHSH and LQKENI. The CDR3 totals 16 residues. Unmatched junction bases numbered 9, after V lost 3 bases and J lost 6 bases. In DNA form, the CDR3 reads TGTGCCAGCTCACCGATGGCGGGAGGGCGTGGCAATGAGCAGTTCTAC. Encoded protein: CASSPMAGGRGNEQFY.

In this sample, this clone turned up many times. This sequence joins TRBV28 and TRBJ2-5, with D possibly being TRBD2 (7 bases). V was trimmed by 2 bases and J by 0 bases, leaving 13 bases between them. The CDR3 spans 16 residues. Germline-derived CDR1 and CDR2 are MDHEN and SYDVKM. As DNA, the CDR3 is TGTGCCAGCAGTTTAGTTAGGGGGGGGTACCAAGAGACCCAGTACTTC. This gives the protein CASSLVRGGYQETQYF.

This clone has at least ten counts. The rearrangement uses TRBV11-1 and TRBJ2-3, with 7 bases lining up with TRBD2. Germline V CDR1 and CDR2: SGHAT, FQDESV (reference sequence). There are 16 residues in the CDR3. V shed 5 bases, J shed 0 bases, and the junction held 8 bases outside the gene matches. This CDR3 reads CASSPSGTVSTDTQYF. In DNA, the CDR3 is TGTGCCAGCAGCCCTAGCGGTACGGTGAGCACAGATACGCAGTATTTT.

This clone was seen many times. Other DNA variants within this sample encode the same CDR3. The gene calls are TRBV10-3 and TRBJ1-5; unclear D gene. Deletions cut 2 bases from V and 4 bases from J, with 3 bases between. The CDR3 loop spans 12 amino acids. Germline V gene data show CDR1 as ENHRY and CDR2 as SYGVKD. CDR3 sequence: CAISETNQPQHF. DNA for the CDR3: TGTGCCATCAGTGAGACGAATCAGCCCCAGCATTTT.

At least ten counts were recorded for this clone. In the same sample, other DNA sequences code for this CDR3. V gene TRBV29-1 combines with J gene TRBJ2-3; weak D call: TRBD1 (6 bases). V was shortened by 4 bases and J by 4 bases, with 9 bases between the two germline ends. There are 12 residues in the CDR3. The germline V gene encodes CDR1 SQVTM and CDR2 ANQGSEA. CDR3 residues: CSVGGGPDTQYF. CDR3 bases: TGCAGCGTTGGTGGGGGCCCAGATACGCAGTATTTT.

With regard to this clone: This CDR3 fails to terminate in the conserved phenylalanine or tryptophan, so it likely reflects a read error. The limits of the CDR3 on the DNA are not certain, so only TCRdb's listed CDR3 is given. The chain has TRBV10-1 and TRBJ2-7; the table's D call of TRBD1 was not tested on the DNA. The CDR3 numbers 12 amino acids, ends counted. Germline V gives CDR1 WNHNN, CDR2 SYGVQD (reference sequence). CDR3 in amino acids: CASSDRGCEQNL.

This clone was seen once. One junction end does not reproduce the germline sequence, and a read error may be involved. CDR3 amino acids: CAWGVGVLCYTF. The CDR3 nucleotides read TGTGCCTGGGGTGTCGGTGTTTTGTGCTACACCTTC. This chain uses TRBV30 with TRBJ1-2, with no clear D. Germline loops: CDR1 GTSNPN, CDR2 SVGIG (reference sequence). The CDR3 extends over 12 amino acids. The variable domain in full, completed from reference TRBV30 and TRBJ1-2, reads SQTIHQWPATLVQPVGSPLSLECTVEGTSNPNLYWYRQAAGRGLQLLFYSVGIGQISSEVPQNLSASRPQDRQFILSSKKLLLSDSGFYLCAWGVGVLCYTFGSGTRLTVV.

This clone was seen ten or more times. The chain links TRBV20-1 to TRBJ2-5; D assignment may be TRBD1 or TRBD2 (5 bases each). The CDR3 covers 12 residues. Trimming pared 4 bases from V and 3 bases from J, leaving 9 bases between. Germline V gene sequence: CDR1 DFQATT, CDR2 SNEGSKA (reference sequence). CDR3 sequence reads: CSATGPKETQYF. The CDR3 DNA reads TGCAGTGCTACGGGACCAAAAGAGACCCAGTACTTC.

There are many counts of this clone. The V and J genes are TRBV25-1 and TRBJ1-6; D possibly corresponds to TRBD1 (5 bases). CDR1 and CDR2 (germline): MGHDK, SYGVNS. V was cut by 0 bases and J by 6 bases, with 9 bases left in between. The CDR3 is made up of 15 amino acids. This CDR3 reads CASSEYRGVNSPLHF. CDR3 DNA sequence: TGTGCCAGCAGTGAATATAGGGGAGTTAATTCACCCCTCCACTTT.

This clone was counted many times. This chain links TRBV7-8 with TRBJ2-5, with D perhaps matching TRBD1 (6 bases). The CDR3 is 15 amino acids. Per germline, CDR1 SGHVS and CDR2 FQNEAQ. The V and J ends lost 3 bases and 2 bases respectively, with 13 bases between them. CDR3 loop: CASSFSGTTQETQYF. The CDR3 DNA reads TGTGCCAGCAGCTTTTCCGGGACAACACAAGAGACCCAGTACTTC.

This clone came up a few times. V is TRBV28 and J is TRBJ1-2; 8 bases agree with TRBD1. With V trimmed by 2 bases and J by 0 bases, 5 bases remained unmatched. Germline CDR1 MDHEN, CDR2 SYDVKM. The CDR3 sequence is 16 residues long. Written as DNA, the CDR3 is TGTGCCAGCAGTTTAACAAGGACAGGGCCTAACTATGGCTACACCTTC. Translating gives CASSLTRTGPNYGYTF.

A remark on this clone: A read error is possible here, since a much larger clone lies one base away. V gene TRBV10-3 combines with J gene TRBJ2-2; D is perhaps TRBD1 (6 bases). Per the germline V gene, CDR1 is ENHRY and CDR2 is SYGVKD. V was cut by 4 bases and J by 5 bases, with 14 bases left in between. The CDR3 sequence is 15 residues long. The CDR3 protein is CAISGARGGTGELFF. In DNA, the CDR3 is TGTGCCATCAGTGGGGCTAGAGGGGGAACCGGGGAGCTGTTTTTT.

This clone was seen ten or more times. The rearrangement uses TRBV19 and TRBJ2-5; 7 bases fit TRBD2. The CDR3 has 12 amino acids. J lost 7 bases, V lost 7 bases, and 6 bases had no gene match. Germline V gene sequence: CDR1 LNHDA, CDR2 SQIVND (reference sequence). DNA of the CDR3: TGTGCCAGTACCGGGAGGTCTGGGACCCAGTACTTC. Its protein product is CASTGRSGTQYF.

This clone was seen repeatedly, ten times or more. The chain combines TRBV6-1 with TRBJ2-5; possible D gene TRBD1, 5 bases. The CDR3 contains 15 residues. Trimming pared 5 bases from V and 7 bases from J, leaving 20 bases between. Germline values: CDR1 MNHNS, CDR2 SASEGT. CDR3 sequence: CASSRADIKSGTQYF. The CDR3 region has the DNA TGTGCCAGCAGTAGGGCGGACATCAAGTCCGGGACCCAGTACTTC.

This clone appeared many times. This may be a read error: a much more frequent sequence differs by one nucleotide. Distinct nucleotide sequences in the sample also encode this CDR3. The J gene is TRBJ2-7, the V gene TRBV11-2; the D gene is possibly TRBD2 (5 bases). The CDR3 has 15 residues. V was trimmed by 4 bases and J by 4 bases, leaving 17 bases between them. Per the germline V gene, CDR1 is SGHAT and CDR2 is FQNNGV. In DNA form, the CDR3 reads TGTGCCAGCAGCTCGGCCTTGACGGGAACTTACGAGCAGTACTTC. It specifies CASSSALTGTYEQYF.

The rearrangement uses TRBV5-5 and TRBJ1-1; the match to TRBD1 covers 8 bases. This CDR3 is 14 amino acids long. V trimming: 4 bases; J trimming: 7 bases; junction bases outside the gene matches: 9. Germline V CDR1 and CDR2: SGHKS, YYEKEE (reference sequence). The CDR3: CASSTLQGVSEAFF. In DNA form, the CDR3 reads TGTGCCAGCAGCACCCTACAGGGGGTTAGTGAAGCTTTCTTT.

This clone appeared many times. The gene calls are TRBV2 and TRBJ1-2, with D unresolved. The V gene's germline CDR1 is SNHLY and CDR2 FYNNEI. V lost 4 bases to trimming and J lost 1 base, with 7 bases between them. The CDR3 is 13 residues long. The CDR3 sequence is CASSADGNYGYTF. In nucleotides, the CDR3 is TGTGCCAGCAGTGCTGACGGTAACTATGGCTACACCTTC.

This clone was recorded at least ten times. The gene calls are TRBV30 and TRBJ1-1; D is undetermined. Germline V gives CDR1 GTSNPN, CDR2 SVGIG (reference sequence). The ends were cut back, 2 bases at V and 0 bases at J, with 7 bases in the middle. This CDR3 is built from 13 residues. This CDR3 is CAWSKGVNTEAFF. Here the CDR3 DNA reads TGTGCCTGGAGTAAGGGAGTGAACACTGAAGCTTTCTTT.